What follows describes a single TCR beta chain. No antigen is known for it. No much larger clone exists at a distance of one base, and base qualities are not known. To estimate absolute template abundance from read counts, synthetic TCR analog templates were spiked into each PCR. The immunoSEQ assay was used to amplify TCRbeta CDR3 regions from genomic DNA with bias-controlled V and J gene primers. Sequencing of rearranged TCRbeta segments was performed at approximately 20X coverage. The study's processing was this. Sequencing errors were corrected by clustering, and CDR3s were annotated against IMGT so that V, D and J genes could be assigned. Only productive TCRbeta rearrangements were used in downstream analyses, excluding out-of-frame or stop-codon sequences. Clonality was computed as one minus Shannon entropy normalized by the log of the number of unique productive sequences. Clones differing between time points or between blood and tumor were identified by Fisher's exact test with Benjamini-Hochberg correction at adjusted p below 0.01. TCRdb carries this immuneACCESS record with in-frame sequences only. Its versions omit some clonotypes, under half of them owing to an unresolved V gene in the studies checked, with the rest unexplained. V, J and clone size derive from that table, while D and trimming were established from the DNA sequence. In all, the sample holds 60,000 to 75,000 clones, and around 86% of those were seen once. The leading ten clones occupy 14% to 15% of the sample.

This specimen comes from a study of PD-L1 blockade in urothelial cancer (dated by TCRdb to about 2017). Study-wide context: Therapy was started in about 2014 for all patients, and atezolizumab 1,200 mg was administered intravenously every 3 weeks. Somatic, immune and clinical correlates of response to PD-L1 blockade with atezolizumab in urothelial cancer were the focus of an exploratory multi-omic analysis. Pretreatment blood TCR-seq was available for nearly 30 patients, at least one posttreatment blood collection was obtained for 24 patients, and tumor TCR-seq was available for 24 patients. Blood samples were analyzed 3 weeks after the start of treatment (second dose) and 6 weeks after the start of treatment. Pretreatment tumor samples, along with matched peripheral blood serially collected before and after atezolizumab treatment, were subjected to TCR sequencing. In the same patients, whole exome sequencing and RNA sequencing of pretreatment tumors were performed in addition to TCR sequencing. Patients had an ECOG performance status of 0 or 1 and had received between 0 and 3 prior chemotherapy regimens. About 90% of the roughly 29 patients were identified as males with urothelial cancer of bladder origin, and a prior smoking history was reported by 18 of 29 patients. Progression-free survival longer than 6 months counted as durable clinical benefit, and TCR features were additionally tested against both progression-free and overall survival. Durable clinical benefit was achieved by nine patients and was not achieved by 20 patients. Blood samples yielded a median of around 150,000 T cells and roughly 83,000 unique TCRs, with median clonality approximately 0.08.

The sample's time point label is to be understood as: pretreatment peripheral blood. A cohort of 30 or so patients with locally advanced or metastatic urothelial carcinoma, treated at Memorial Sloan Kettering on a trial protocol, was included. Peripheral blood mononuclear cells were collected pretreatment and during treatment, at between 1 and 8 total time points per patient. The Qiagen DNeasy Blood extraction kit was used to purify genomic DNA from total PBMCs and tumor samples. Collected pretreatment and during treatment, PBMCs were isolated and stored as previously described. Here is what the overall study found, with its caveats: A pretreatment peripheral blood TCR clonality below the median was linked to improved progression-free and overall survival. Among patients with durable benefit, tumor-associated TCR clones showed greater expansion in peripheral blood 3 weeks after treatment started (n ≈ 20, p = 0.022). Small sample size (n of about 29) and many exploratory analyses mean the results are intended to be hypothesis-generating.

The germline V gene (reference sequence) sets CDR1 to MNHEY and CDR2 to SMNVEV. Trimming accounts for 2 bases at V and 0 bases at J, while the number of junction bases matched to no gene is 2. The CDR3, cysteine through phenylalanine, is 15 amino acids long. The retained sequence is limited to the CDR3, 45 bases, with the frame set at the first base. The sample in question was PBMCs, obtained around atezolizumab (anti-PD-L1) treatment. The receptor was derived from a man in his sixties with urothelial cancer. This chain joins TRBV27 to TRBJ2-3, with 7 bases matching TRBD2. At the DNA level, the sequence is TGTGCCAGCAGTTTAAGGCGGGGGAGCACAGATACGCAGTATTTT. Translated, this gives CASSLRRGSTDTQYF.